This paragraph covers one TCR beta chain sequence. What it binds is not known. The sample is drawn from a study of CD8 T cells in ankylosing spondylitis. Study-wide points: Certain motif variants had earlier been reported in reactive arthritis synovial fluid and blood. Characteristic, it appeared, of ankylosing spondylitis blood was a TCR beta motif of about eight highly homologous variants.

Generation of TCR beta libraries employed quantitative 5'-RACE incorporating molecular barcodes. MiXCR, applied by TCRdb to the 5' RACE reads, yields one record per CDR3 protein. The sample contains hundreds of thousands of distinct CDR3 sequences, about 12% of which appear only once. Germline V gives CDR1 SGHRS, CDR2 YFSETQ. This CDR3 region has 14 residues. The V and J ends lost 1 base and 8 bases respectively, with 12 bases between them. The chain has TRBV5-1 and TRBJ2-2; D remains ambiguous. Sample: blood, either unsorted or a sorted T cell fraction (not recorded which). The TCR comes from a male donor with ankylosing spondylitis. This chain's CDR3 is CASSLKVTPGELFF. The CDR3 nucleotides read TGCGCCAGCAGCTTGAAAGTAACCCCGGGGGAGCTGTTTTTT.